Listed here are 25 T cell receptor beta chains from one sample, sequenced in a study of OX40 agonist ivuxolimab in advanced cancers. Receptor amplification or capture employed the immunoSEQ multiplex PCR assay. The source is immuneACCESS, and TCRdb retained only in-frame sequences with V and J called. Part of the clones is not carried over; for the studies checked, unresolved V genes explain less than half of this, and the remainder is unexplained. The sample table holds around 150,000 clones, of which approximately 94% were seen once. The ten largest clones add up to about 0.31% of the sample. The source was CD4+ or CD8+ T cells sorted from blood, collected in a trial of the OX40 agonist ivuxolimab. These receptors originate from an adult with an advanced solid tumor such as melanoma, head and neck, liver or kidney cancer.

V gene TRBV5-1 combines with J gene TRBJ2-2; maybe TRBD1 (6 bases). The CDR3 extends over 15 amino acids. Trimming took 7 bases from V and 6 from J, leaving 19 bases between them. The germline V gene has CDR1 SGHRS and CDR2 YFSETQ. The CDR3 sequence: CASLPVQGLPGELFF. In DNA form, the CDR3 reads TGCGCCAGCCTCCCGGTACAGGGTTTACCCGGGGAGCTGTTTTTT. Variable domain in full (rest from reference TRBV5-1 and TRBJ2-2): KAGVTQTPRYLIKTRGQQVTLSCSPISGHRSVSWYQQTPGQGLQFLFEYFSETQRNKGNFPGRFSGRQFSNSRSEMNVSTLELGDSALYLCASLPVQGLPGELFFGEGSRLTVL.

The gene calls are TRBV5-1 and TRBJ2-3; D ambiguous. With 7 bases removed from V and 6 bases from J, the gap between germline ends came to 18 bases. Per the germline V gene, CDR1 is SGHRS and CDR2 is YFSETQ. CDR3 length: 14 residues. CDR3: CASQDGTPSDTQYF. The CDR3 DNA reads TGCGCCAGCCAGGACGGCACCCCCTCCGATACGCAGTATTTT.

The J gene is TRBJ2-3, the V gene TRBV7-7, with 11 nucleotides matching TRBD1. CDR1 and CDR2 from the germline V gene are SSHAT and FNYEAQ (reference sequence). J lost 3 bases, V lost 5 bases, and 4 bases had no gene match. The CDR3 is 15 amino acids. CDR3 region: CASSPGQGVTDTQYF. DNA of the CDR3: TGTGCCAGCAGCCCGGGACAGGGGGTAACAGATACGCAGTATTTT.

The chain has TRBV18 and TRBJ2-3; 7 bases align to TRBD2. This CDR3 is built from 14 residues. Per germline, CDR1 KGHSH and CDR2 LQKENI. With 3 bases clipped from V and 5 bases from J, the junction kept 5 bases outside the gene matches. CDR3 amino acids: CASSPRSGEDTQYF. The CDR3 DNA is TGTGCCAGCTCACCGAGAAGCGGGGAAGATACGCAGTATTTT. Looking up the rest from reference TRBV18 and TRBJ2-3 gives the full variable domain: NAGVMQNPRHLVRRRGQEARLRCSPMKGHSHVYWYRQLPEEGLKFMVYLQKENIIDESGMPKERFSAEFPKEGPSILRIQQVVRGDSAAYFCASSPRSGEDTQYFGPGTRLTVL.

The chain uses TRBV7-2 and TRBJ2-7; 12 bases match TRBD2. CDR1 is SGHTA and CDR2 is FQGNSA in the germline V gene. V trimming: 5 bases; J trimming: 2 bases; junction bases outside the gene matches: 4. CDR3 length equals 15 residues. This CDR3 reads CASSPGLAGTYEQYF. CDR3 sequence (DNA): TGTGCCAGCAGCCCCGGACTAGCGGGAACCTACGAGCAGTACTTC.

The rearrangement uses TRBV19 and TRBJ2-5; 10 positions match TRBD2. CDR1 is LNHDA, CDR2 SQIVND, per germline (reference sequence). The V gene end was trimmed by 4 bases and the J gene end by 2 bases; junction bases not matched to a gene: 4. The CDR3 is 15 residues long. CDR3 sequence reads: CASSKLTSGQETQYF. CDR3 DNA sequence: TGTGCCAGTAGTAAATTGACTAGCGGGCAAGAGACCCAGTACTTC.

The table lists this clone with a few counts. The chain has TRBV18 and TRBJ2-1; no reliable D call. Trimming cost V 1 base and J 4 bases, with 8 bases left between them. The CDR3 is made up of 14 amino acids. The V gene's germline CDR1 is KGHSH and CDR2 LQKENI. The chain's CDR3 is CASSPQSMYNEQFF. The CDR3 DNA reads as TGTGCCAGCTCACCACAGTCCATGTACAATGAGCAGTTCTTC. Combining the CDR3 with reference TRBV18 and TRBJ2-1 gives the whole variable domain NAGVMQNPRHLVRRRGQEARLRCSPMKGHSHVYWYRQLPEEGLKFMVYLQKENIIDESGMPKERFSAEFPKEGPSILRIQQVVRGDSAAYFCASSPQSMYNEQFFGPGTRLTVL.

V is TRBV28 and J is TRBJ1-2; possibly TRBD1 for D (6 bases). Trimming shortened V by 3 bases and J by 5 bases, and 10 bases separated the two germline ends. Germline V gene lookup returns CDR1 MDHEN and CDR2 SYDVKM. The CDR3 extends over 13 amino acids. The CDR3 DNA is TGTGCCAGCAGTTTTGGACAGAGGTATGGCTACACCTTC. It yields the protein CASSFGQRYGYTF.

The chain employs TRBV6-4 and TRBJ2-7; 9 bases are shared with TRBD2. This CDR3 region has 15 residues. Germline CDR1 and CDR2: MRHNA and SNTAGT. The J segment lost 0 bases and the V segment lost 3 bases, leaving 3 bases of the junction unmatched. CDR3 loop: CASSERGGSSYEQYF. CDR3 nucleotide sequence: TGTGCCAGCAGTGAGCGGGGGGGGAGCTCCTACGAGCAGTACTTC.

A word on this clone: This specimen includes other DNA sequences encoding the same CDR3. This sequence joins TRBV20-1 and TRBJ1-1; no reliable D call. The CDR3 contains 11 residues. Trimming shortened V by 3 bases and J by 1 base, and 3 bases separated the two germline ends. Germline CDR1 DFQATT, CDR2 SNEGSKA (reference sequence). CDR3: CSASGNTEAFF. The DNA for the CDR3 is TGCAGTGCTAGTGGGAACACTGAAGCTTTCTTT.

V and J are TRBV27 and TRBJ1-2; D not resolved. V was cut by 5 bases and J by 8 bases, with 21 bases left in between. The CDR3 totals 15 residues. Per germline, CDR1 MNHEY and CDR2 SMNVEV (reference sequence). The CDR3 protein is CASSPTLGQAGGYTF. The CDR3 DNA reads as TGTGCCAGCAGTCCAACACTCGGGCAGGCGGGCGGCTACACCTTC.

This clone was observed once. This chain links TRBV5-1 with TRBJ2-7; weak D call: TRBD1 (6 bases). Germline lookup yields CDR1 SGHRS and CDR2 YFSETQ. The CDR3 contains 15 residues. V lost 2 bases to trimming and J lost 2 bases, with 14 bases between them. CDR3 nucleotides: TGCGCCAGCAGCTTACGCAGGGGCACCGCCTACGAGCAGTACTTC. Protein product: CASSLRRGTAYEQYF.

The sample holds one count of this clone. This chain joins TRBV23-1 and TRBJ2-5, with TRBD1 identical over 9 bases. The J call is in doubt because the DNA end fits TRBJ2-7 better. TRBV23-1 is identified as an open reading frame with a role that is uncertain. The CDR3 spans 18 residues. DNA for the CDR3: TGCGCCAGCAGTCAATCAGGGACAGGGTCAGGTCGGGCCTACGAGCAGTACTTC. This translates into CASSQSGTGSGRAYEQYF.

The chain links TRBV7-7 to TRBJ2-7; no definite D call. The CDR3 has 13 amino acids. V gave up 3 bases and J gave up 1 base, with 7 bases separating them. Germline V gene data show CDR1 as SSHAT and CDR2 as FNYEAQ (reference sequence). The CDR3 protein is CASSFGSSYEQYF. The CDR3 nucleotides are TGTGCCAGCAGCTTTGGCAGTTCCTACGAGCAGTACTTC.

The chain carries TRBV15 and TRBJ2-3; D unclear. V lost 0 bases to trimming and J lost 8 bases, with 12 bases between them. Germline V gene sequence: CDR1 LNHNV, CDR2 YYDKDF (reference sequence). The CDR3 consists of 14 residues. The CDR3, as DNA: TGTGCCACCAGCAGAGATCGCCCCGACGGTACGCAGTATTTT. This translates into CATSRDRPDGTQYF.

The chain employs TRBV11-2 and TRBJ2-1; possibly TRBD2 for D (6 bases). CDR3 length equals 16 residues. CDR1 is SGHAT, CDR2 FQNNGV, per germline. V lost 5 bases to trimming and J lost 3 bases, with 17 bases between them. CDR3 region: CASSPPGRTHYNEQFF. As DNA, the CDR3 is TGTGCCAGCAGCCCCCCGGGGAGGACCCACTACAATGAGCAGTTCTTC.

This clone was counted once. CDR3 loop: CASMSYSAGQVNEKLFF. CDR3 coding DNA: TGTGCCAGCATGAGCTATTCCGCGGGACAAGTAAATGAAAAACTGTTTTTT. The rearrangement joins TRBV19 to TRBJ1-4, with D possibly being TRBD1 (6 bases). Trimming removed 9 bases from V and 5 bases from J, with 25 bases in between. The CDR3 has 17 amino acids. Germline CDR1 and CDR2: LNHDA and SQIVND (reference sequence).

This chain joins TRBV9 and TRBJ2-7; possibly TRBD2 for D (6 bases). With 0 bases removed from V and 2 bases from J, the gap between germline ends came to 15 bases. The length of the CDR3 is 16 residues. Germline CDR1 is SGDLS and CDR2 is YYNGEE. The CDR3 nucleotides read TGTGCCAGCAGCGTAGCCTCAGCGGGCTACCCCTACGAGCAGTACTTC. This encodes CASSVASAGYPYEQYF.

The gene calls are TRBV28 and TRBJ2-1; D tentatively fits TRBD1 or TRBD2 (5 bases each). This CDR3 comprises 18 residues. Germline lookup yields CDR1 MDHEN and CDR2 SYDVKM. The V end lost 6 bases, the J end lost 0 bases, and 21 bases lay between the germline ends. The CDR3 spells CASRPQGPGRGSYNEQFF. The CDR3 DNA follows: TGTGCCAGCAGACCGCAGGGTCCGGGAAGGGGCTCCTACAATGAGCAGTTCTTC.

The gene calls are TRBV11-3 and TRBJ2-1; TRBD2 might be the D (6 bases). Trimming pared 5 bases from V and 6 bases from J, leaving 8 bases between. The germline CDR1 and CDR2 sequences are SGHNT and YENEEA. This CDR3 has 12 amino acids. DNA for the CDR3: TGTGCCAGCAGCCGGGACTCCAATGAGCAGTTCTTC. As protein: CASSRDSNEQFF.

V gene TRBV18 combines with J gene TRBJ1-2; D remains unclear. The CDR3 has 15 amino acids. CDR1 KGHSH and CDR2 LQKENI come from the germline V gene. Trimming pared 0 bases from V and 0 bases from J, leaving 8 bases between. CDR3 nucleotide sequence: TGTGCCAGCTCACCACCGGGCAGGCCTAACTATGGCTACACCTTC. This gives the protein CASSPPGRPNYGYTF.

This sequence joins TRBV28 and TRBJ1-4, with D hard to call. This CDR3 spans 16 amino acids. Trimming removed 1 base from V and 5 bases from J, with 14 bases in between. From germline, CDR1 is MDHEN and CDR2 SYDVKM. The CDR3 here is CASSLSTGHRNEKLFF. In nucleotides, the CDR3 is TGTGCCAGCAGTTTATCGACTGGTCATAGGAATGAAAAACTGTTTTTT.

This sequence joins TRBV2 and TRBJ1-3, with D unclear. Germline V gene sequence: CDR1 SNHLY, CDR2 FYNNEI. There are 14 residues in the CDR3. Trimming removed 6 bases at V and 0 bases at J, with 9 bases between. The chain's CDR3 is CASSLTDSGNTIYF. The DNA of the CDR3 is TGTGCCAGCAGCCTTACTGACTCTGGAAACACCATATATTTT.

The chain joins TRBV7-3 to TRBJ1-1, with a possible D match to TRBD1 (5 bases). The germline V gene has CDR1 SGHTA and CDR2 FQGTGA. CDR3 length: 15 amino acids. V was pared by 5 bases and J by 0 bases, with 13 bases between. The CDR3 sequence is CASSPSGVMNTEAFF. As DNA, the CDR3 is TGTGCCAGCAGCCCCTCGGGGGTCATGAACACTGAAGCTTTCTTT. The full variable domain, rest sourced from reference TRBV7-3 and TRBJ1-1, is GAGVSQTPSNKVTEKGKYVELRCDPISGHTALYWYRQSLGQGPEFLIYFQGTGAADDSGLPNDRFFAVRPEGSVSTLKIQRTERGDSAVYLCASSPSGVMNTEAFFGQGTRLTVV.

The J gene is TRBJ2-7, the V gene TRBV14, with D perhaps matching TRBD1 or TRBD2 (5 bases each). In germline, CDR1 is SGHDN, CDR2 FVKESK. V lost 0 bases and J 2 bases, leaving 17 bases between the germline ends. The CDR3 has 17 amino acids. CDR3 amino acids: CASSQDYGTRTPYEQYF. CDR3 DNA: TGTGCCAGCAGCCAAGACTATGGGACCCGGACCCCCTACGAGCAGTACTTC.